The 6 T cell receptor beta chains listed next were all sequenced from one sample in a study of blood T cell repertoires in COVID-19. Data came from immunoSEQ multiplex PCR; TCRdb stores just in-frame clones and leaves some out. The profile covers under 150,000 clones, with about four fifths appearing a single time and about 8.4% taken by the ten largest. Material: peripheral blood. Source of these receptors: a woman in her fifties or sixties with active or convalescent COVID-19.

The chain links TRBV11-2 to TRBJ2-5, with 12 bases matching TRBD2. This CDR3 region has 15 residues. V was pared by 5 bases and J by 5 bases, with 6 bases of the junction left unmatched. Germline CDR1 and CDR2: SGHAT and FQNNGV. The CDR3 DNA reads TGTGCCAGCAGCCCGGCCGGGACTAGCGGGGAGACCCAGTACTTC. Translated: CASSPAGTSGETQYF.

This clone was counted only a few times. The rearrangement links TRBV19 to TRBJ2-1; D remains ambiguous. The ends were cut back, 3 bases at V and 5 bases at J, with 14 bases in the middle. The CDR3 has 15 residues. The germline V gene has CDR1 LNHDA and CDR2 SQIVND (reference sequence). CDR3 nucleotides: TGTGCCAGTAGTATCTCCGTTGGCCCCCACAATGAGCAGTTCTTC. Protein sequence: CASSISVGPHNEQFF.

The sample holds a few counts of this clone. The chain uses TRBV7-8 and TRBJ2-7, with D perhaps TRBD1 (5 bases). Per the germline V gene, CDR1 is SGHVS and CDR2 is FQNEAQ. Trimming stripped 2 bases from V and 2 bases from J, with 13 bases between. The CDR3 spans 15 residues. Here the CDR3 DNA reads TGTGCCAGCAGCTTAATACAGGTGCTTCCCTACGAGCAGTACTTC. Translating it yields CASSLIQVLPYEQYF.

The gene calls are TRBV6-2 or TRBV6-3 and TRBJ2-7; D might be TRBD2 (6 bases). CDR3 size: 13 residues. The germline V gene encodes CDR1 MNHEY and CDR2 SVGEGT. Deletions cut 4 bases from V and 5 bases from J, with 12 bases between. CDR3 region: CASSSLAFNEQYF. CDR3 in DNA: TGTGCCAGCAGTTCCCTAGCGTTCAACGAGCAGTACTTC.

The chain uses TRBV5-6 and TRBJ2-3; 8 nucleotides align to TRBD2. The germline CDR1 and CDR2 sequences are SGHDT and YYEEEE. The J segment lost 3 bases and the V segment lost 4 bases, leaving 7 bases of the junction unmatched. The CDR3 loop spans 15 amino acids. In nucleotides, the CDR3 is TGTGCCAGCAGCGTACTAGCGGCCAATACAGATACGCAGTATTTT. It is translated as CASSVLAANTDTQYF.

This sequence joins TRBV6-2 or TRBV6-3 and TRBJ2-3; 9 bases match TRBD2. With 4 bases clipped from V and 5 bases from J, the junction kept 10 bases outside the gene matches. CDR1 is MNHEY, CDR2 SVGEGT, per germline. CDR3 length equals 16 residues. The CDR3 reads CASSSLSSGRIDTQYF. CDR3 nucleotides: TGTGCCAGCAGTTCCCTTAGTAGCGGGAGAATAGATACGCAGTATTTT.